The 30 T cell receptor beta chains below all came from one sample that was sequenced in a study of Graves' ophthalmopathy and Graves' hyperthyroidism. Amplified material comprised TCR beta CDR3 regions derived from RNA transcripts. First-round RT-PCR with HTBI primers preceded a second-round multiplex PCR. TCRdb redid the calling of the multiplex PCR reads with MiXCR, one entry per CDR3 protein. The sample includes about 160,000 distinct CDR3 sequences, roughly two fifths of them seen just once. The sequenced sample consisted of peripheral blood. The receptors were sampled from a man aged 25-45 years with Graves' ophthalmopathy.

This clonotype was observed at least ten times. The V and J genes are TRBV27 and TRBJ2-7; 8 positions match TRBD1. Trimming removed 4 bases from V and 7 bases from J; junction bases left unmatched: 15. CDR1 is MNHEY and CDR2 is SMNVEV in the germline V gene (reference sequence). This CDR3 contains 16 residues. The DNA for the CDR3 is TGTGCCAGCAGTTCTGGGACAGGAATCTTTTCGGGGGAGCAGTACTTC. Translation gives CASSSGTGIFSGEQYF.

J is TRBJ2-5 and V is TRBV4-1; D is ambiguous. The CDR3 sequence is 15 residues long. Trimming shortened V by 1 base and J by 2 bases, and 11 bases separated the two germline ends. CDR1 is MGHRA, CDR2 YSYEKL, per germline. Written as DNA, the CDR3 is TGCGCCAGCAGCCAAGTGGCGAGTGGGCAAGAGACCCAGTACTTC. It yields the protein CASSQVASGQETQYF.

The chain is built from TRBV19 and TRBJ1-5; D is unresolved. The CDR3 length is 12 residues. Per the germline V gene, CDR1 is LNHDA and CDR2 is SQIVND (reference sequence). V was shortened by 1 base and J by 7 bases, with 5 bases between the two germline ends. The CDR3 nucleotides are TGTGCCAGTAGTATAGTGGGCCAGCCCCAGCATTTT. Protein sequence: CASSIVGQPQHF.

This clonotype was observed many times. As DNA, the CDR3 is TGTGCCAGCAGCTCCGACAGGGCCCAGCCCCAGCATTTT. Its protein product is CASSSDRAQPQHF. The chain is built from TRBV7-2 and TRBJ1-5; TRBD1 aligns across 7 bases. Germline CDR1 reads SGHTA; CDR2 reads FQGNSA. V dropped 4 bases and J dropped 7; count of bases not matched to a gene: 4. CDR3 length: 13 amino acids.

The chain uses TRBV6-1 and TRBJ2-3; 11 nucleotides align to TRBD2. Germline-derived CDR1 and CDR2 are MNHNS and SASEGT. V shed 8 bases and J 6 bases; nucleotides not matched to a gene: 7. There are 14 residues in the CDR3. The CDR3 loop is CASGGTSGRDTQYF. The DNA of the CDR3 is TGTGCCAGCGGGGGGACTAGCGGTAGGGATACGCAGTATTTT.

This chain joins TRBV15 and TRBJ1-1; D is ambiguous. Germline CDR1 is LNHNV and CDR2 is YYDKDF (reference sequence). V was cut by 4 bases and J by 5 bases, with 11 bases left in between. The CDR3 extends over 13 amino acids. The CDR3 sequence: CATSTQIGTEAFF. The CDR3, as DNA: TGTGCCACCAGCACCCAGATCGGGACTGAAGCTTTCTTT.

This clonotype was counted only a few times. This rearrangement joins TRBV28 to TRBJ2-5; D is uncertain. Per germline, CDR1 MDHEN and CDR2 SYDVKM. Trimming took 6 bases from V and 4 from J, leaving 9 bases between them. CDR3 size: 12 residues. CDR3 nucleotide sequence: TGTGCCAGCAGGTGGGGAAGAGAGACCCAGTACTTC. It codes for CASRWGRETQYF.

This clonotype appeared many times. In DNA form, the CDR3 reads TGTGCCAGCAGCCAAGAAGAGAATAGCGGGAGTTCTAAGCAGTACTTC. It is translated as CASSQEENSGSSKQYF. The chain links TRBV4-2 to TRBJ2-7; the match to TRBD2 covers 9 bases. After removal of 0 bases from V and 8 bases from J, the junction contained 11 bases not matched to a gene. The germline gives CDR1 LGHNA, CDR2 YNFKEQ. This CDR3 contains 16 residues.

This clonotype was seen repeatedly, ten times or more. The chain carries TRBV4-3 and TRBJ2-7; 9 nucleotides align to TRBD2. Trimming took 0 bases from V and 4 from J; bases not matched to a gene: 16. CDR1 is LGHNA, CDR2 YSLEER, per germline. CDR3 size: 19 residues. The CDR3 loop reads CASSQEKVLVRLAEYEQYF. CDR3 DNA sequence: TGCGCCAGCAGCCAAGAGAAGGTCCTGGTCCGACTAGCGGAATACGAGCAGTACTTC.

The rearrangement joins TRBV12-3 or TRBV12-4 to TRBJ1-2, with D possibly being TRBD1 (5 bases). Trimming removed 2 bases at V and 4 bases at J, with 17 bases between. The CDR3 sequence is 16 residues long. In nucleotides, the CDR3 is TGTGCCAGCAGTTTAAACCCCCGGGGACCGGTCTATGGCTACACCTTC. The encoded protein is CASSLNPRGPVYGYTF.

The V and J genes are TRBV11-2 and TRBJ2-2; 8 nucleotides align to TRBD1. The CDR3 loop spans 16 amino acids. CDR1 and CDR2 from the germline V gene are SGHAT and FQNNGV. V lost 5 bases and J lost 8; bases outside the gene matches: 13. The CDR3 DNA is TGTGCCAGCAGCCGCCGGGGACAGGATCCTAAAGGGGAGCTGTTTTTT. This gives the protein CASSRRGQDPKGELFF.

V usage is TRBV6-2 or TRBV6-3 and J usage is TRBJ2-7; 9 bases line up with TRBD2. This CDR3 has 15 amino acids. From germline, CDR1 is MNHEY and CDR2 SVGEGT. J was trimmed by 3 bases and V by 4 bases; bases with no gene match: 7. CDR3 nucleotides: TGTGCCAGCAGTTGCGGGACTAGCTGTTACTACGAGCAGTACTTC. Its translation is CASSCGTSCYYEQYF.

Many counts were recorded for this clonotype. This chain joins TRBV20-1 and TRBJ2-7; 10 bases fit TRBD2. V shed 6 bases, J shed 9 bases, and the junction held 17 bases outside the gene matches. This CDR3 is built from 15 residues. Germline-derived CDR1 and CDR2 are DFQATT and SNEGSKA (reference sequence). The CDR3 spells CSAGPYSGRLVRQYF. DNA for the CDR3: TGCAGTGCGGGCCCCTATAGCGGGAGGTTAGTACGGCAGTACTTC.

This rearrangement joins TRBV11-2 to TRBJ2-2; no reliable D call. CDR1 SGHAT and CDR2 FQNNGV come from the germline V gene. Trimming pared 3 bases from V and 6 bases from J, leaving 11 bases between. This CDR3 region has 14 residues. DNA for the CDR3: TGTGCCAGCAGCTTCACGGGTCTTGCCGGGGAGCTGTTTTTT. As protein: CASSFTGLAGELFF.

As for this clonotype: Sequence at one end of the junction differs from germline and may be a read error. The chain has TRBV24-1 and TRBJ2-2; D unresolved. CDR1 KGHDR and CDR2 SFDVKD come from the germline V gene. The CDR3 runs to 13 residues. The CDR3 region is CATSATNTRELFF. CDR3 nucleotides: TGTGCCACCAGTGCTACGAACACCAGGGAGCTGTTTTTT.

This clonotype occurred a few times. The V and J genes are TRBV28 and TRBJ2-7; TRBD1 aligns across 7 bases. The CDR3 totals 13 residues. Unmatched junction bases numbered 5, after V lost 6 bases and J lost 3 bases. CDR1 is MDHEN and CDR2 is SYDVKM in the germline V gene. The CDR3 region has the DNA TGTGCCAGCAGGGGACAGAGATTCTACGAGCAGTACTTC. Amino acid sequence: CASRGQRFYEQYF.

This clonotype was seen repeatedly, ten times or more. J is TRBJ2-7 and V is TRBV7-9; the D is unclear. The CDR3 has 14 residues. The ends were cut back, 2 bases at V and 9 bases at J, with 17 bases in the middle. Germline CDR1 reads SEHNR; CDR2 reads FQNEAQ (reference sequence). The CDR3 region is CASSLQCFPLGQYF. The CDR3 DNA reads as TGTGCCAGCAGCTTACAGTGTTTCCCCCTCGGGCAGTACTTC. Filled out from reference TRBV7-9 and TRBJ2-7, the complete variable domain reads DTGVSQNPRHKITKRGQNVTFRCDPISEHNRLYWYRQTLGQGPEFLTYFQNEAQLEKSRLLSDRFSAERPKGSFSTLEIQRTEQGDSAMYLCASSLQCFPLGQYFGPGTRLTVT.

This clonotype has only one observation. The V call is TRBV6-5, the J call TRBJ1-3; 10 bases align to TRBD1. V dropped 4 bases and J dropped 3; count of bases not matched to a gene: 3. The CDR3 loop spans 15 amino acids. Germline CDR1 and CDR2: MNHEY and SVGAGI. The CDR3 nucleotides read TGTGCCAGCAGTTCCGGACAGGGGGTTGGAAACACCATATATTTT. Translation gives CASSSGQGVGNTIYF.

The CDR3 region is CASSGSYGYTF. CDR3 DNA: TGTGCCAGTTCCGGTAGCTATGGCTACACCTTC. The rearrangement joins TRBV10-3 to TRBJ1-2; no reliable D call. The germline CDR1 and CDR2 sequences are ENHRY and SYGVKD. V was pared by 10 bases and J by 4 bases, with 10 bases between. CDR3 size: 11 residues.

The CDR3 is CASGAGGSSSYEQYF. CDR3 coding DNA: TGTGCCAGCGGGGCGGGGGGGTCTTCATCCTACGAGCAGTACTTC. The chain combines TRBV6-1 with TRBJ2-7; the match to TRBD2 covers 9 bases. This CDR3 region has 15 residues. The V gene end was trimmed by 8 bases and the J gene end by 1 base; junction bases not matched to a gene: 9. CDR1 and CDR2 from the germline V gene are MNHNS and SASEGT.

As for this clonotype: One end of the junction does not line up with germline, which may come from a read error. The J gene is TRBJ1-2, the V gene TRBV6-1, with D maybe TRBD1 (5 bases). Germline CDR1 is MNHNS and CDR2 is SASEGT. This CDR3 contains 16 residues. The DNA for the CDR3 is TGTGCCAGCAGTGAACCCCTTCGACGGACAAACTATGGCCACACCTTC. This sequence encodes CASSEPLRRTNYGHTF.

This clonotype was detected many times. This chain connects TRBV4-1 to TRBJ1-3; the match to TRBD1 covers 8 bases. The CDR3 runs 19 residues. Germline V gives CDR1 MGHRA, CDR2 YSYEKL. Germline trimming cut 0 bases from V and 0 bases from J; bases unmatched to any gene: 10. Here the CDR3 reads CASSQDGRQGYSSGNTIYF. The DNA of the CDR3 is TGCGCCAGCAGCCAAGATGGGAGACAGGGGTATTCCTCTGGAAACACCATATATTTT.

This clonotype was observed at least ten times. The chain combines TRBV11-2 with TRBJ2-2; 8 bases are a match to TRBD2. The CDR3 extends over 16 amino acids. The J segment lost 4 bases and the V segment lost 4 bases, leaving 8 bases of the junction unmatched. Germline V gene sequence: CDR1 SGHAT, CDR2 FQNNGV. In nucleotides, the CDR3 is TGTGCCAGCAGCTCTCAGTTAGCGGGACTCACCGGGGAGCTGTTTTTT. It codes for CASSSQLAGLTGELFF.

This clonotype has a count of ten or more. In DNA, the CDR3 is TGTGCCAGCAGCTCCCAAAGGGATCCTGGGGCCAACGTCCTGACTTTC. This codes for CASSSQRDPGANVLTF. V usage is TRBV7-8 and J usage is TRBJ2-6; D is ambiguous. Trimming took off 4 bases at V and 2 bases at J, with 12 bases between the two ends. Germline V CDR1 and CDR2: SGHVS, FQNEAQ. CDR3 length: 16 residues. The entire variable domain, with the rest obtained from reference TRBV7-8 and TRBJ2-6, is as follows: GAGVSQSPRYKVAKRGQDVALRCDPISGHVSLFWYQQALGQGPEFLTYFQNEAQLDKSGLPSDRFFAERPEGSVSTLKIQRTQQEDSAVYLCASSSQRDPGANVLTFGAGSRLTVL.

This clonotype was recorded many times. V gene TRBV2 combines with J gene TRBJ1-1; D is possibly TRBD1 (5 bases). From germline, CDR1 is SNHLY and CDR2 FYNNEI. The V end lost 5 bases, the J end lost 1 base, and 11 bases lay between the germline ends. The CDR3 loop spans 14 amino acids. The CDR3 spells CASSTEQANTEAFF. DNA for the CDR3: TGTGCCAGCAGTACGGAACAGGCGAACACTGAAGCTTTCTTT. The full variable domain, completed using reference TRBV2 and TRBJ1-1, is EPEVTQTPSHQVTQMGQEVILRCVPISNHLYFYWYRQILGQKVEFLVSFYNNEISEKSEIFDDQFSVERPDGSNFTLKIRSTKLEDSAMYFCASSTEQANTEAFFGQGTRLTVV.

This clonotype was seen many times. The chain recombines TRBV15 with TRBJ1-5; tentatively, D is TRBD1 (6 bases). Germline CDR1 and CDR2: LNHNV and YYDKDF (reference sequence). V lost 2 bases and J 2 bases, leaving 16 bases between the germline ends. The CDR3 totals 17 residues. Here the CDR3 DNA reads TGTGCCACCAGCAGACCAAGAGGGGGTTCCGGCAATCAGCCCCAGCATTTT. Translated: CATSRPRGGSGNQPQHF. Drawing the rest from reference TRBV15 and TRBJ1-5, the complete variable domain is DAMVIQNPRYQVTQFGKPVTLSCSQTLNHNVMYWYQQKSSQAPKLLFHYYDKDFNNEADTPDNFQSRRPNTSFCFLDIRSPGLGDTAMYLCATSRPRGGSGNQPQHFGDGTRLSIL.

At least ten counts were recorded for this clonotype. This chain connects TRBV12-3 or TRBV12-4 to TRBJ2-2, with D unresolved. The ends were cut back, 2 bases at V and 2 bases at J, with 9 bases in the middle. The CDR3 is 15 amino acids. As DNA, the CDR3 is TGTGCCAGCAGTTTATATAGGAGAAACACCGGGGAGCTGTTTTTT. Amino acid sequence: CASSLYRRNTGELFF.

In its sample, this clonotype was seen many times. The chain employs TRBV7-8 and TRBJ2-7; 8 nucleotides match TRBD2. The length of the CDR3 is 14 residues. Germline V lookup: CDR1 SGHVS, CDR2 FQNEAQ. The J segment lost 6 bases and the V segment lost 5 bases, leaving 9 bases of the junction unmatched. As DNA, the CDR3 is TGTGCCAGCAGCCTCGCCGGGACTAGAGGCGAGCAGTACTTC. Its translation is CASSLAGTRGEQYF.

In this sample, this clonotype turned up many times. V usage is TRBV6-5 and J usage is TRBJ1-1, with D unclear. The CDR3 has 14 residues. Between the trimmed V and J ends, which lost 2 bases and 1 base, there was a span of 8 bases. Germline loops: CDR1 MNHEY, CDR2 SVGAGI. CDR3 amino acids: CASSYGLANTEAFF. The CDR3 nucleotides read TGTGCCAGCAGTTACGGACTAGCGAACACTGAAGCTTTCTTT.

This clonotype was observed at least ten times. A clone one base away is much larger, so this may be a read error. This sequence joins TRBV12-3 or TRBV12-4 and TRBJ1-2; 9 bases align to TRBD1. The V and J ends lost 5 bases and 7 bases, in that order; junction bases with no gene match: 8. The CDR3 consists of 14 residues. In DNA form, the CDR3 reads TGTGCCAGCAGTCCCCGGACAGGGGCTGTTGGCTACACCTTC. Translated, it gives CASSPRTGAVGYTF.